The 4 T cell receptor beta chains in this list originate from one sample, sequenced in a study of T cells expressing NK-cell markers. TCRdb re-called the 5' RACE reads and shows each CDR3 protein once, DNA omitted. The listing records some 450,000 distinct CDR3 sequences. Sequencing was performed on blood T cells: a sorted CD56 or NKG2C T cell subset, CD4+ or CD8+ T cells, or bulk PBMC T cells (not recorded which). These receptors all stem from a woman between 18 and 75 years old in good health.

This rearrangement joins TRBV4-3 to TRBJ2-3; TCRdb reports TRBD2, a call that lacks DNA to check it against. In germline, CDR1 is LGHNA, CDR2 YSLEER. The CDR3 has 20 residues. The CDR3 reads CASSQDRVSGGLVGTDTQYF.

V and J are TRBV12-3 or TRBV12-4 and TRBJ1-2; no DNA is available, so the TRBD1 call from TCRdb remains unchecked. This CDR3 has 16 residues. The CDR3 protein is CASSTGDRKGNYGYTF.

This rearrangement joins TRBV29-1 to TRBJ1-1. There are 12 residues in the CDR3. CDR1 is SQVTM, CDR2 ANQGSEA, per germline. CDR3 region: CSVEAGRTEAFF.

V and J are TRBV18 and TRBJ2-7; TCRdb's D gene call, TRBD2, goes unchecked for lack of DNA. Looked up from germline, CDR1 is KGHSH and CDR2 is LQKENI. The CDR3 runs 16 residues. The CDR3 loop reads CASSPPGLAPSYEQYF.